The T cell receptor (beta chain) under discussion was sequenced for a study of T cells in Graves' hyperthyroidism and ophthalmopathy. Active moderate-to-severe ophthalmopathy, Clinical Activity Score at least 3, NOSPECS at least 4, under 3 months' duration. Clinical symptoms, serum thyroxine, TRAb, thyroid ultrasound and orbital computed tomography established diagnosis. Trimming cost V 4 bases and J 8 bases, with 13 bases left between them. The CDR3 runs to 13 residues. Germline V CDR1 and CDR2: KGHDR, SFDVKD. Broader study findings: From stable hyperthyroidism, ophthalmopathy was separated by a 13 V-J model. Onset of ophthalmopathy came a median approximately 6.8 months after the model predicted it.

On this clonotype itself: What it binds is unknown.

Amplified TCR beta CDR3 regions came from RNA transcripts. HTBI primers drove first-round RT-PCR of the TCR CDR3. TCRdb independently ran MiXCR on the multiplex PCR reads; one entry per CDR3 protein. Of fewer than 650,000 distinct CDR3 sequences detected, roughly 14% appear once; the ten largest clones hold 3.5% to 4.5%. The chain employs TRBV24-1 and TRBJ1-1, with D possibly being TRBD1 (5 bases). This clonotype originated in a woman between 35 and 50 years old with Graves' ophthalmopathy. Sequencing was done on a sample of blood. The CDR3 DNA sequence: TGTGCCACCAGTGAGTCCCCTTACAGGGAAGCTTTCTTT. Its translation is CATSESPYREAFF.